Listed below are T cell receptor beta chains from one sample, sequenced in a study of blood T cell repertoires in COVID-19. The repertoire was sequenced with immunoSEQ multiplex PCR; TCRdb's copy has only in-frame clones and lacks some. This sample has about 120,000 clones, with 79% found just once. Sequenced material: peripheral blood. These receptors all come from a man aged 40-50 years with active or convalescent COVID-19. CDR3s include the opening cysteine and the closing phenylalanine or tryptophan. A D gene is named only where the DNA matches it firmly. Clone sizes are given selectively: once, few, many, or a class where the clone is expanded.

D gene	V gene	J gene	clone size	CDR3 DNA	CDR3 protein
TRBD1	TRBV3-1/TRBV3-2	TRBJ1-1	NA	TGTGCCAGCAGCCAAAGGGACAGGAACACTGAAGCTTTCTTT	CASSQRDRNTEAFF
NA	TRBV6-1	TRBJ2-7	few	TGTGCCAGCAGTGACCCAACTGGGAGGTTCACCTATTACGAGCAGTACTTC	CASSDPTGRFTYYEQYF
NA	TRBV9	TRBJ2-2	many	TGTGCCAGCAGCGTAAAATGGTCGGGCGGGGAGCTGTTTTTT	CASSVKWSGGELFF
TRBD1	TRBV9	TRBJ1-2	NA	TGTGCCAGCAGCGGGACAGGCTCTGAAGGCTACACCTTC	CASSGTGSEGYTF
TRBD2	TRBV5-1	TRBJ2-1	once	TGCGCCAGCAGCTTTATTTCTAGCGGGAGGATCGCCAACAATGAGCAGTTCTTC	CASSFISSGRIANNEQFF
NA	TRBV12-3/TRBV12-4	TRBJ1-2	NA	TGTGCCAGCAGTCCAGGGAATTCCTACACCTTC	CASSPGNSYTF
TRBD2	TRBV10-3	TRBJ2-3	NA	TGTGCCATCAGTGAGTCGACTAGCCCAGATACGCAGTATTTT	CAISESTSPDTQYF
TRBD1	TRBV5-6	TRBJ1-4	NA	TGTGCCAGCAGCCGCGGGACAGAGAATGAAAAACTGTTTTTT	CASSRGTENEKLFF
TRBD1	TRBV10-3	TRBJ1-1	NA	TGTGCCATCAGCGGACAGGCGAACACTGAAGCTTTCTTT	CAISGQANTEAFF
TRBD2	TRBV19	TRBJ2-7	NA	TGTGCCAGTAGTACCCGACTAGCGGCAAGGAACTCCTACGAGCAGTACTTC	CASSTRLAARNSYEQYF
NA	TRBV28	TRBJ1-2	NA	TGTGCCAGCAGTTTTCCCCCTCAGGGGATGAGAGGCTACACCTTC	CASSFPPQGMRGYTF
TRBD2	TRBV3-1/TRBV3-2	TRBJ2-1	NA	TGTGCCAGCAGCCAACTAGCGGGGATCTACAATGAGCAGTTCTTC	CASSQLAGIYNEQFF
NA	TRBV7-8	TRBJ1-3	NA	TGTGCCAGCAGCTTAGCGCCGAAGGGGACACAGGGACCAAGAAACACCATATATTTT	CASSLAPKGTQGPRNTIYF
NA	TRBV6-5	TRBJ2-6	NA	TGTGCCAGCAGTTACAGGAGCTCTGGGGCCAACGTCCTGACTTTC	CASSYRSSGANVLTF
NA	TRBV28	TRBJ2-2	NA	TGTGCCAGCGAAGTGAGGTTAGATACCGGGGAGCTGTTTTTT	CASEVRLDTGELFF
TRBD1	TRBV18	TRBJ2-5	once	TGTGCCAGCTCACCTTACGGACAGGGGGCGGACCAAGAGACCCAGTACTTC	CASSPYGQGADQETQYF
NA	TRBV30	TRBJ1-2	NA	TGTGCCTGGAGGGTAGCGACAGGTACGGAGTATGGCTACACCTTC	CAWRVATGTEYGYTF
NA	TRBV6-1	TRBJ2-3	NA	TGTGCCAGCAGTGAAGACAGTAGCACAGATACGCAGTATTTT	CASSEDSSTDTQYF
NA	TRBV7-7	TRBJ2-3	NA	TGTGCCAGCAGCTTGGGGCTAGCGCGCACAGATACGCAGTATTTT	CASSLGLARTDTQYF
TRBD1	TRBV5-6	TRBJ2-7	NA	TGTGCCAGCAGCCGCCCTCTAGGGGGCCGCGAGCAGTACTTC	CASSRPLGGREQYF
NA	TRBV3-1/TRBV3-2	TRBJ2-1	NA	TGTGCCAGCAGCCAAGACTTTAGCTCCTACAATGAGCAGTTCTTC	CASSQDFSSYNEQFF
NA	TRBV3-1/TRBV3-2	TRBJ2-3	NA	TGTGCCAGCAGCCAAGAACCGGGTAGGACAGATACGCAGTATTTT	CASSQEPGRTDTQYF
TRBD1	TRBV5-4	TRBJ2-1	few	TGTGCCAGCAGCTTGGGCTCAGGGGGTCCAAGGTACAATGAGCAGTTCTTC	CASSLGSGGPRYNEQFF
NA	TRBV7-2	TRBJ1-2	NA	TGTGCCAGCAGCTTAGTGGTCTACAGCCGGGGCTACACCTTC	CASSLVVYSRGYTF
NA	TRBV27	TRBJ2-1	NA	TGTGCCAGCAGTTTAGGTCTAGCCCATGAGCAGTTCTTC	CASSLGLAHEQFF
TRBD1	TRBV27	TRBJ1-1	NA	TGTGCCAGCAGTTATACAGGGGGGAACACTGAAGCTTTCTTT	CASSYTGGNTEAFF
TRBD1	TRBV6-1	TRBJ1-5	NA	TGTGCCAGCAGTGAAGCGATAACCTACGGGAACAGGGGTCAGCCCCAGCATTTT	CASSEAITYGNRGQPQHF
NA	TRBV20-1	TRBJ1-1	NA	TGCAGTGCTACCGGGTTAGAAGCTTTCTTT	CSATGLEAFF
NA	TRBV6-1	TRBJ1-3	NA	TGTGCCAGCAGTGAAGCGTACTTGAGCTCTGGAAACACCATATATTTT	CASSEAYLSSGNTIYF
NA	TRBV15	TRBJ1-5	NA	TGTGCCACCAGCAGTCAACAGATAAATCAGCCCCAGCATTTT	CATSSQQINQPQHF
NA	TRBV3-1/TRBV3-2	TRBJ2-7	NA	TGTGCCAGCAGCCAAGTAGGGGACGAGCAGTACTTC	CASSQVGDEQYF
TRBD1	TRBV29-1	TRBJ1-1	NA	TGCAGCGTTGATCCAGGGGGTTACACTGAAGCTTTCTTT	CSVDPGGYTEAFF
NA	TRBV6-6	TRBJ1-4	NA	TGTGCCAGCTCTCCTGCTAATGAAAAACTGTTTTTT	CASSPANEKLFF
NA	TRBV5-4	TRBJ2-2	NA	TGTGCCAGCAGCAGCAGGGAAACCGGGGAGCTGTTTTTT	CASSSRETGELFF
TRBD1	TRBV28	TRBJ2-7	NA	TGTGCCAGCAGTTTATCTGGACAGGGAACGTACGAGCAGTACTTC	CASSLSGQGTYEQYF
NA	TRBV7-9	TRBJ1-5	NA	TGTGCCAGCAGCTTAGCGTCAGGGCAGCCCCAGCATTTT	CASSLASGQPQHF
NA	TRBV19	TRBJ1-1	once	TGTGCCAGTAGTACCGGTAGGGGGAGCCCTGAAGCTTTCTTT	CASSTGRGSPEAFF
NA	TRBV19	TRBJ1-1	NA	TGTGCCAGTAGTATACAGGGGAGGGACACTGAAGCTTTCTTT	CASSIQGRDTEAFF
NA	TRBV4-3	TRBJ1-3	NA	TGCGCCAGCAGCCAAGAATTAACAGATCCGGGAAACACCATATATTTT	CASSQELTDPGNTIYF
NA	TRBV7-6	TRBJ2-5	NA	TGTGCCAGCAGCTTAGCTTCCTTTACTGGTTTGGAGACCCAGTACTTC	CASSLASFTGLETQYF
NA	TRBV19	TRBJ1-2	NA	TGTGCCAGTAGTATAGGATGGGGGGGCAACGGCTATGGCTACACCTTC	CASSIGWGGNGYGYTF
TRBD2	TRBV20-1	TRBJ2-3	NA	TGCAGTGCTAGTACCAGCGGGATGACAGATACGCAGTATTTT	CSASTSGMTDTQYF
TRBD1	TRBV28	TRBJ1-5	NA	TGTGCCAGCAACGGACAGGGGAGCGTTCGGCCCCAGCATTTT	CASNGQGSVRPQHF
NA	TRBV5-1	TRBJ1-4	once	TGCGCCAGCAGCTTGGCTGCGGGACCTAATGAAAAACTGTTTTTT	CASSLAAGPNEKLFF
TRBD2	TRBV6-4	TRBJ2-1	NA	TGTGCCAGCAGTCTTCAGCGGGAGGGACTCAATGAGCAGTTCTTC	CASSLQREGLNEQFF
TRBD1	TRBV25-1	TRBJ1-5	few	TGTGCCAGCGGACCTGGGACAGACAACAATCAGCCCCAGCATTTT	CASGPGTDNNQPQHF
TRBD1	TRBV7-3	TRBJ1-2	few	TGTGCCAGCAGCCCGACCGGGACAGATGATCTAAACTATGGCTACACCTTC	CASSPTGTDDLNYGYTF
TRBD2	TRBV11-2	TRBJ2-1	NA	TGTGCCAGCAGCTTAGATCCCACCTTACTAGCGGATTACAATGAGCAGTTCTTC	CASSLDPTLLADYNEQFF
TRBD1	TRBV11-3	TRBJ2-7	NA	TGTGCCAGCAGGGACAGGAGCTACGAGCAGTACTTC	CASRDRSYEQYF
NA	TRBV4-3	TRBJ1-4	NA	TGCGCCAGCAGCCAAGAAGCAGAGGGCGCCTATAATGAAAAACTGTTTTTT	CASSQEAEGAYNEKLFF